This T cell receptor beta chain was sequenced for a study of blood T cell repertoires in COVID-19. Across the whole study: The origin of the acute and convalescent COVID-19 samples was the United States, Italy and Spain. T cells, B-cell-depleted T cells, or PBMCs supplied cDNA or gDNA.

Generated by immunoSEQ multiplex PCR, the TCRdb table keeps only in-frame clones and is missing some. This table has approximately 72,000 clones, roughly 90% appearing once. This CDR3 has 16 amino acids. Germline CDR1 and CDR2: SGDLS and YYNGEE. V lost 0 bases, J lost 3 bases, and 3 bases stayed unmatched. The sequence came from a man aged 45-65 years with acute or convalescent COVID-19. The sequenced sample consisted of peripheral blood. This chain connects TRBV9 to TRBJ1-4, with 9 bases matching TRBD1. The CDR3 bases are TGTGCCAGCAGCGTAGAAGGACAGGGGCCTAATGAAAAACTGTTTTTT. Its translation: CASSVEGQGPNEKLFF. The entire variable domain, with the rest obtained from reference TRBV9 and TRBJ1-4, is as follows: DSGVTQTPKHLITATGQRVTLRCSPRSGDLSVYWYQQSLDQGLQFLIQYYNGEERAKGNILERFSAQQFPDLHSELNLSSLELGDSALYFCASSVEGQGPNEKLFFGSGTQLSVL.